The present TCR beta chain was sequenced within a study of Graves' ophthalmopathy and Graves' hyperthyroidism. Study outcomes and limitations: Also, most clonotypes expanded in the thyroid above 0.001 frequency appeared in blood.

This clonotype was counted ten times or more. Its matching antigen is unknown. The authors amplified TCR beta CDR3 regions from RNA transcripts. After a first-round RT-PCR with HTBI primers, a second-round multiplex PCR was run. Via MiXCR, TCRdb re-called the multiplex PCR reads, giving one row per CDR3 protein. Here the sample spans approximately 460,000 distinct CDR3 sequences, about 15% being singletons. V was clipped by 3 bases and J by 5 bases; unmatched bases: 12. The CDR3 has 16 amino acids. Sequenced sample: blood. This TCR came from a young woman with Graves' ophthalmopathy. The V and J genes are TRBV12-3 or TRBV12-4 and TRBJ2-7; 8 bases align to TRBD1. The CDR3 DNA is TGTGCCAGCAGTTTCCGACAGGGGCTACTTCGACACGAGCAGTACTTC. Its translation: CASSFRQGLLRHEQYF.